This is a list of T cell receptor beta chains from one sample in a study of control samples from healthy donors and cancer patients. This table comes from immunoSEQ multiplex PCR, and its TCRdb copy is limited to in-frame clones, with some not included. The table shows approximately 84,000 clones, with 91% occurring only once. Sequencing input: blood. These receptors were obtained from a man aged 30-40 years in good health. Each CDR3 is given with its conserved first and last residue.

J: TRBJ2-5
V: TRBV4-2
CDR3: CASSQDPGVISAQETQYF

J: TRBJ1-2
V: TRBV6-5
CDR3: CASSPYGVGYTF

J: TRBJ1-4
V: TRBV10-3
CDR3: CAISAGSGNEKLFF

J: TRBJ1-3
V: TRBV10-1
CDR3: CASSDSSGQGSGNTIYF

J: TRBJ1-1
V: TRBV19
CDR3: CASSMSIAGTEAFF

J: TRBJ2-5
V: TRBV5-6
CDR3: CASSLAFRGETQYF

J: TRBJ1-5
V: TRBV7-7
CDR3: CASSQNRDQPQHF

J: TRBJ2-5
V: TRBV11-3
CDR3: CASSQKGGWETQYF

J: TRBJ2-3
V: TRBV4-1
CDR3: CASSQVIGGGTDTQYF

J: TRBJ1-4
V: TRBV6-5
CDR3: CASRSGGQGYEKLFF

J: TRBJ2-7
V: TRBV5-1
CDR3: CASSLAGDEQYF

J: TRBJ1-2
V: TRBV3-1/TRBV3-2
CDR3: CASSQRQGTINYGYTF

J: TRBJ1-6
V: TRBV5-1
CDR3: CASMFGQGFNSPLHF

J: TRBJ1-1
V: TRBV15
CDR3: CATSRDRGAGPTEAFF

J: TRBJ2-7
V: TRBV10-2
CDR3: CASSESGQGALGEQYF

J: TRBJ2-1
V: TRBV9
CDR3: CASSAPGLAGYNEQFF

J: TRBJ2-7
V: TRBV5-4
CDR3: CASSGAGLAYEQYF

J: TRBJ1-5
V: TRBV2
CDR3: CASSEGSINQPQHF

J: TRBJ1-2
V: TRBV5-4
CDR3: CASSGWGDYGYTF

J: TRBJ1-1
V: TRBV5-1
CDR3: CASSLVSGANTEAFF

J: TRBJ2-2
V: TRBV2
CDR3: CARGGGLAGATGELFF

J: TRBJ1-5
V: TRBV18
CDR3: CASSPFRGGGESNQPQHF

J: TRBJ2-1
V: TRBV9
CDR3: CASSPSGPSRAEQFF

J: TRBJ2-1
V: TRBV7-2
CDR3: CASSPLAGGYNEQFF

J: TRBJ1-4
V: TRBV5-1
CDR3: CASSLRQASKEKLFF

J: TRBJ2-2
V: TRBV11-2
CDR3: CASSPRRDRAPNTGELFF

J: TRBJ1-5
V: TRBV2
CDR3: CAGPDRGNQPQHF

J: TRBJ1-2
V: TRBV12-5
CDR3: CASGLPNYGYTF

J: TRBJ2-2
V: TRBV6-4
CDR3: CASSAGEMNTGELFF

J: TRBJ1-1
V: TRBV7-2
CDR3: CASSLEGRGGTEAFF

J: TRBJ1-5
V: TRBV2
CDR3: CASSGDRGSNQPQHF

J: TRBJ1-2
V: TRBV28
CDR3: CASSLPDGGYGYTF

J: TRBJ1-4
V: TRBV29-1
CDR3: CSSRTGGDEKLFF

J: TRBJ1-1
V: TRBV12-3/TRBV12-4
CDR3: CASSFVYTEAFF

J: TRBJ2-7
V: TRBV10-2
CDR3: CASNRASGAYEQYF

J: TRBJ1-4
V: TRBV25-1
CDR3: CASSVGMAATNEKLFF

J: TRBJ1-2
V: TRBV6-5
CDR3: CASRGPAGYGYTF

J: TRBJ2-3
V: TRBV5-1
CDR3: CASSLDRASSTDTQYF

J: TRBJ1-2
V: TRBV28
CDR3: CASSPGQGNYGYTF

J: TRBJ1-1
V: TRBV2
CDR3: CASSEVGFVNTEAFF

J: TRBJ2-1
V: TRBV19
CDR3: CASSIVLSGRNNEQFF

J: TRBJ2-7
V: TRBV27
CDR3: CASSPWGAGSYEQYF

J: TRBJ2-4
V: TRBV18
CDR3: CASSPPLASGAKNIQYF

J: TRBJ2-1
V: TRBV4-3
CDR3: CASSQQIAGGSRSSYNEQFF

J: TRBJ2-5
V: TRBV10-3
CDR3: CAISDLGRETQYF

J: TRBJ2-7
V: TRBV28
CDR3: CASSPVMRREQYF

J: TRBJ1-3
V: TRBV9
CDR3: CASSAGQPSSGNTIYF

J: TRBJ1-3
V: TRBV5-1
CDR3: CASSLDPKGQKGNTIYF

J: TRBJ2-6
V: TRBV15
CDR3: CATSGLGSGANVLTF

J: TRBJ2-5
V: TRBV12-3/TRBV12-4
CDR3: CASSPSVETQYF

J: TRBJ2-1
V: TRBV27
CDR3: CASSFGKNEQFF

J: TRBJ2-5
V: TRBV6-2/TRBV6-3
CDR3: CASSPTGTGERTQYF